The T cell receptor beta chain under discussion was sequenced for a study of cytomegalovirus exposure and HLA in healthy donors. The study ran its PCR with 60 Vbeta and 13 Jbeta primers. The method was immunoSEQ multiplex PCR; TCRdb's version includes in-frame clones alone and lacks a portion of them. Here the sample table reports tens of thousands of clones. The V gene end was trimmed by 0 bases and the J gene end by 7 bases; junction bases not matched to a gene: 8. The CDR3 runs 18 residues. Germline CDR1 reads SGHRS; CDR2 reads YFSETQ. Overall study findings and caveats: The authors considered a cluster of highly shared sequence variants likely to be a sequencing artifact. Beyond CMV serostatus, there was no information to go on about immune exposure.

On this clone itself: As yet, its antigen is unknown.

This sequence originates from a woman younger than 45 in good health and CMV-seropositive. Specimen: PBMCs. The chain links TRBV5-1 to TRBJ2-1; 15 positions match TRBD2. The DNA of the CDR3 is TGCGCCAGCAGCTTGGTAGGACTAGCGGGGGGGCTCGGGAATGAGCAGTTCTTC. It is translated as CASSLVGLAGGLGNEQFF. Supplemented by reference TRBV5-1 and TRBJ2-1, the full variable domain reads KAGVTQTPRYLIKTRGQQVTLSCSPISGHRSVSWYQQTPGQGLQFLFEYFSETQRNKGNFPGRFSGRQFSNSRSEMNVSTLELGDSALYLCASSLVGLAGGLGNEQFFGPGTRLTVL.